This TCR beta chain was sequenced for a study of graft-versus-host responses after intestinal transplantation (dated by TCRdb to the early 2020s). Regarding the complete study: Recipients received multivisceral, liver-intestinal, or isolated intestinal transplants. Instead of going to the commercial service, samples from three later patients were sequenced in-house on an Illumina MiSeq and processed with MiXCR. Every recipient was given anti-thymocyte globulin induction, followed by 3 to 4 years of maintenance tacrolimus and steroids. Alloreactive clones were identified by sequencing pre-transplant mixed lymphocyte reaction products and comparing them with unstimulated pre-transplant donor and recipient T cells. After intestinal transplantation, graft-versus-host and host-versus-graft alloreactive T cell clones were followed in the graft, circulation and bone marrow using bulk TCR-beta CDR3 sequencing. Of the roughly 25 intestinal transplant recipients enrolled in the cohort, one of whom was a retransplant, 3 patients without pretransplant specimens were excluded. A peak of at least 4% donor T cells among recipient peripheral blood mononuclear cells was the definition used for donor T cell macrochimerism.

The library was prepared using the immunoSEQ multiplex PCR assay. For most patients, genomic DNA was isolated with the Qiagen DNeasy Blood and Tissue Kit and sent frozen to Adaptive Biotechnologies for TCR sequencing. Adaptive Biotechnologies carried out high-throughput TCR-beta CDR3 sequencing of genomic DNA for most patients. The published analysis was carried out like this. TCR sequencing data were retrieved from Adaptive's ImmunoSEQ software for 18 patients, whereas a few other patients were processed with MiXCR and VDJtools. CD4 versus CD8 sorting errors were corrected by removing sequences found in both subsets at a frequency ratio below 5:1. CDR3 nucleotide sequences shared by donor and recipient were removed because the origin of these sequences could not be assigned. To be classed as alloreactive, a clone needed at least 2-fold expansion over unstimulated cells and a minimum CFSE-low frequency of 0.002% (template counts) or 0.001% (read counts). Clones were considered mappable if detected in sequenced pre-transplant spleen, lymph node, or MLR CFSE-low populations of the donor or recipient. Cumulative frequency of alloreactive clones was calculated as a percentage of all sequences weighted by copy number. TCRdb mirrors the immuneACCESS table, restricted to in-frame sequences. Some clones are absent from its copies; in checked studies, under half trace to an unresolved V gene, and the reason for the others is unknown. V, J and clone size were drawn from that table, and D and trimming were deduced from the DNA. This sample holds over 40,000 clones; about four fifths were observed only once. In total, the top ten clones hold over 0.45% of the sample.

Here V drops 3 bases and J drops 6 bases, and the junction holds 7 bases not matched to any gene. The germline V gene encodes CDR1 LNHDA and CDR2 SQIVND (reference sequence). There are 14 amino acids in the CDR3, from cysteine to phenylalanine inclusive. The DNA shown is the 42-base CDR3, in frame from base 1. Broader findings and caveats from the paper: Early after transplant, peak levels of circulating GvH clones were found to be associated with declines in HvG clones. The relatively low number and heterogeneity of intestinal transplant patients limited the conclusions. GvH clones turned up in recipient bone marrow, with some appearing earlier in ileal mucosa or blood, a pattern consistent with an intestinal mucosal origin. Patients with donor T cell macrochimerism had high GvH to HvG T cell clonal ratios in their allografts.

The time point label on this specimen signifies: cells obtained before transplantation from donor or recipient. CD3+CD4+ and CD3+CD8+ populations were FACS-sorted from unstimulated pre-transplant donor and recipient cells taken from spleen or lymph nodes. This clone was observed a single time. Its antigen specificity is not known. Base qualities are not recorded, but no much larger clone differs from it by a single base. The sequencing here drew on unstimulated CD4+ T cells sorted from spleen or lymph node cells, taken before transplant. This clonotype was sampled from a human donor who was the organ donor for an intestinal transplant. The V and J genes are TRBV19 and TRBJ2-7, with 8 central nucleotides matching TRBD1. The CDR3 here reads CASSMRQGRSEQYF. The nucleotides are TGTGCCAGTAGTATGAGACAGGGGAGGAGCGAGCAGTACTTC.